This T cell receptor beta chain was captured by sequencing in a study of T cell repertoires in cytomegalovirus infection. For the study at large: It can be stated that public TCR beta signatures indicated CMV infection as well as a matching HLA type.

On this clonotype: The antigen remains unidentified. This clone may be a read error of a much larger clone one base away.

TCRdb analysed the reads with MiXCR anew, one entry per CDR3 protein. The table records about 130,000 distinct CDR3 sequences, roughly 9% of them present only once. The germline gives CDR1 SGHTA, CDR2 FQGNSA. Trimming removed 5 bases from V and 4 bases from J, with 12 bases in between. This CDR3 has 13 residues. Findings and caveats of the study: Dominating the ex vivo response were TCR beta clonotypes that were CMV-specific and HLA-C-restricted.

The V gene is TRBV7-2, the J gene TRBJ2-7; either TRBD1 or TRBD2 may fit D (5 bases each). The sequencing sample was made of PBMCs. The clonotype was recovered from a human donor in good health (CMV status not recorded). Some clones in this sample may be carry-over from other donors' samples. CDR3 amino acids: CASSPGTKYEQYF. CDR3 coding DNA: TGTGCCAGCAGCCCCGGGACGAAATACGAGCAGTACTTC.